A selection of T cell receptor beta chains follows, all from one sample in a study of OX40 agonist ivuxolimab in advanced cancers. Sequencing was performed with immunoSEQ multiplex PCR; in TCRdb, only in-frame clones are kept and a portion is missing. Among tens of thousands of clones, over 65% were seen once, and the ten largest hold 0.75% to 0.85%. The sample in question was CD4+ or CD8+ T cells sorted from blood, obtained in a trial of the OX40 agonist ivuxolimab. These receptors were collected from an adult with an advanced solid tumor such as melanoma, head and neck, liver or kidney cancer. CDR3s include the opening cysteine and the closing phenylalanine or tryptophan. The order of the fields is J gene, D gene, V gene, CDR3 DNA, CDR3 protein. A D gene is named only where the DNA matches it firmly.

TRBJ2-3 | - | TRBV7-2 | TGTGCCAGCAGCTTACGGGTAAACCGCCTAGCGTCGGGGACGCAGTATTTT | CASSLRVNRLASGTQYF
TRBJ1-2 | TRBD1 | TRBV19 | TGTGCCAGCCTAAAACAGGGGGCTACGTACTATGGCTACACCTTC | CASLKQGATYYGYTF
TRBJ2-1 | - | TRBV11-2 | TGTGCCAGCAGCTTATATTTTCCCAGGGTCACAGCCTACAATGAGCAGTTCTTC | CASSLYFPRVTAYNEQFF
TRBJ2-5 | - | TRBV2 | TGTGCCAGCAGTGAATTAGGGACAAGACAAGAGACCCAGTACTTC | CASSELGTRQETQYF
TRBJ1-4 | - | TRBV19 | TGTGCCAGTAAACCTCGGGACGGAGTCCATGGGGCAACTAATGAAAAACTGTTTTTT | CASKPRDGVHGATNEKLFF
TRBJ2-6 | - | TRBV7-2 | TGTGCCAGCAGCCCACGGGGCAGCCTGTCCTCTGGGGCCAACGTCCTGACTTTC | CASSPRGSLSSGANVLTF
TRBJ2-1 | - | TRBV7-9 | TGTGCCAGCAGCTTAGCGGGTAGCTTAGAGACATACAATGAGCAGTTCTTC | CASSLAGSLETYNEQFF
TRBJ1-6 | - | TRBV5-5 | TGTGCCAGCAGCTTGATTGATGGAAATTCACCCCTCCACTTT | CASSLIDGNSPLHF
TRBJ2-1 | TRBD1 | TRBV2 | TGTGCCAGCAGTAAGGGACAGGGGACCTACAATGAGCAGTTCTTC | CASSKGQGTYNEQFF
TRBJ1-3 | - | TRBV5-4 | TGTGCCAGCAGCCCGGGGGTCAGTTTCTCTGGAAACACCATATATTTT | CASSPGVSFSGNTIYF
TRBJ1-6 | - | TRBV5-1 | TGCGCCAGCAGCTCAGGAGAGGGTTCTTCACCCCTCCACTTT | CASSSGEGSSPLHF
TRBJ1-5 | - | TRBV7-8 | TGTGCCAGCAGCGACACCAATAGCAATCAGCCCCAGCATTTT | CASSDTNSNQPQHF
TRBJ2-5 | TRBD1 | TRBV7-6 | TGTGCCAGCAGCTTAGGACAGGGATGGGAGACCCAGTACTTC | CASSLGQGWETQYF